These T cell receptor beta chains were read from a single sample in a study of regulatory T cells in long-lasting Graves disease. TCRdb re-called the multiplex PCR reads with MiXCR, one entry per CDR3 protein. The sample has over 650,000 distinct CDR3 sequences; 25% to 30% are singletons. The material was peripheral blood mononuclear cells (PBMCs), obtained when the disease was refractory, from a patient treated with antithyroid drugs. These receptors all come from a female donor with Graves disease. The CDR3 runs from the conserved cysteine through the conserved F or W. Each record gives: J gene, clone size, V gene, D gene, CDR3 DNA, CDR3 protein. The D gene is left open where the match is weak. Expanded clones are given a class, and other clones once, few, many or no size at all.

TRBJ2-5 | few | TRBV30 | NA | TGTGCCTGGAGTGTAGGGCTAGCGTGGCAAGAGACCCAGTACTTC | CAWSVGLAWQETQYF
TRBJ1-2 | once | TRBV20-1 | TRBD1 | TGCAGTGCTAACAGGGGGCTTGGCTACACCTTC | CSANRGLGYTF
TRBJ2-2 | few | TRBV28 | NA | TGTGCCAGCAGTTTAGAGGTGGGGGCTGGCGGGGAGCTGTTTTTT | CASSLEVGAGGELFF
TRBJ2-6 | few | TRBV6-2/TRBV6-3 | TRBD1 | TGTGCCAGTAAGACCGGGACAGGGGGATCTGGGGCCAACGTCCTGACTTTC | CASKTGTGGSGANVLTF
TRBJ2-5 | many | TRBV12-5 | TRBD1 | TGTGCTAGTGGGACCGGGACAGCCCAAGAGACCCAGTACTTC | CASGTGTAQETQYF
TRBJ1-2 | many | TRBV2 | TRBD1 | TGTGCCAGCAGGGAGGACAGGCGAAATGGCTACACCTTC | CASREDRRNGYTF
TRBJ1-5 | few | TRBV11-2 | NA | TGTGCCAGCAGCTTAGGGGGTAACTACAATCAGCCCCAGCATTTT | CASSLGGNYNQPQHF
TRBJ2-7 | NA | TRBV12-3/TRBV12-4 | NA | TGTGCCAGCAGTTTAGCGATGGGGGAGTGGGAGCAGTACTTC | CASSLAMGEWEQYF
TRBJ1-4 | few | TRBV2 | NA | TGTGCCAGCAGTGAAGTCAGGGGATCTGAAAAACTGTTTTTT | CASSEVRGSEKLFF
TRBJ2-5 | NA | TRBV11-2 | TRBD2 | TGTGCCAGCAGCCTTTGGGGGACTAGCGGAGAAGAGACCCAGTACTTC | CASSLWGTSGEETQYF
TRBJ2-5 | many | TRBV27 | NA | TGTGCCAGCAGTAGAGGGTTATGGGAGACCCAGTACTTC | CASSRGLWETQYF
TRBJ1-3 | NA | TRBV11-2 | NA | TGTGCCAGCAGCCCAGGGGCTGGAAACACCATATATTTT | CASSPGAGNTIYF
TRBJ1-2 | once | TRBV3-1 | NA | TGTGCCAGCAGCCAATCCAGGGGCTATGGCTACACCTTC | CASSQSRGYGYTF
TRBJ1-2 | many | TRBV12-3/TRBV12-4 | NA | TGTGCCAGCAGTCTTGCAGCGGCTGGCTACACCTTC | CASSLAAAGYTF
TRBJ2-6 | NA | TRBV7-9 | TRBD2 | TGTGCCAGCAGCGCCAGCGGGACTACCGGGGCCAACGTCCTGACTTTC | CASSASGTTGANVLTF
TRBJ2-5 | NA | TRBV7-9 | TRBD1 | TGTGCCAGCAGCCCGGGACAGGGGGCGAGGAGGGAAGAGACCCAGTACTTC | CASSPGQGARREETQYF
TRBJ2-7 | many | TRBV2 | NA | TGTGCCAGCAGTGAAGCTCGCAGGTTTTCCTACGAGCAGTACTTC | CASSEARRFSYEQYF
TRBJ2-5 | NA | TRBV7-9 | NA | TGTGCCAGCAGCCCTGTGGTGTACCAAGAGACCCAGTACTTC | CASSPVVYQETQYF
TRBJ2-2 | NA | TRBV19 | NA | TGTGCCAGTAGTCTCCCTTACACCGGGGAGCTGTTTTTT | CASSLPYTGELFF
TRBJ2-5 | few | TRBV20-1 | TRBD1 | TGCAGTGCTAGATTAACCGGGACAGGACGAGAGGGCCAAGAGACCCAGTACTTC | CSARLTGTGREGQETQYF
TRBJ1-2 | few | TRBV12-3/TRBV12-4 | NA | TGTGCCAGCAGTCCCTGGACGGCCGGCAACTATGGCTACACCTTC | CASSPWTAGNYGYTF
TRBJ2-2 | few | TRBV7-9 | NA | TGTGCCAGCAGCTTACGGGGCCAAGGGAACACCGGGGAGCTGTTTTTT | CASSLRGQGNTGELFF
TRBJ1-4 | NA | TRBV7-9 | TRBD1 | TGTGCCAGCAGCTTAGGGGCAGGGGGTCCTGAAAAACTGTTTTTT | CASSLGAGGPEKLFF
TRBJ2-7 | NA | TRBV20-1 | TRBD2 | TGCAGTGCCCGTGGGGCTAGCGGGAGGAGGTACGAGCAGTACTTC | CSARGASGRRYEQYF
TRBJ2-5 | many | TRBV28 | TRBD1 | TGTGCCAGCAGTTGGGACAGGGGGCAACAAGAGACCCAGTACTTC | CASSWDRGQQETQYF
TRBJ2-3 | few | TRBV5-1 | TRBD2 | TGCGCCAGCAGCAAAATAGCGGGAGTCGCGCCAGATACGCAGTATTTT | CASSKIAGVAPDTQYF
TRBJ2-7 | NA | TRBV7-9 | NA | TGTGCCGGCAGCCCCCGCGGCGGAGGCATGGAGTACTTC | CAGSPRGGGMEYF
TRBJ1-5 | few | TRBV19 | TRBD1 | TGTGCCAGTAGTATACCAGGGACAGGGGGTCAGCCCCAGCATTTT | CASSIPGTGGQPQHF
TRBJ1-4 | NA | TRBV10-3 | NA | TGTGCCATCAGTGAGTCGGGCCTCGGGAATGAAAAACTGTTTTTT | CAISESGLGNEKLFF
TRBJ1-5 | NA | TRBV28 | NA | TGTGCCAGCAGTTTATTAGACTATCGGCCGGAAAATCAGCCCCAGCATTTT | CASSLLDYRPENQPQHF
TRBJ2-5 | many | TRBV28 | NA | TGTGCCAGCAGTTCTGGGGGGCAAGAGACCCAGTACTTC | CASSSGGQETQYF
TRBJ1-4 | NA | TRBV20-1 | TRBD1 | TGCAGTGCACGGACAGGGGGCGAAAAACTGTTTTTT | CSARTGGEKLFF
TRBJ2-7 | few | TRBV6-1 | NA | TGTGCCAGCAGTGAGGTCCGACAGAGCTCCCCTTACGAGCAGTACTTC | CASSEVRQSSPYEQYF
TRBJ2-7 | NA | TRBV28 | NA | TGTGCCAGCAACTTTCTCGAGCAGTACTTC | CASNFLEQYF
TRBJ2-5 | NA | TRBV5-1 | NA | TGCGCCAGCAGCGAGACCCTAGGTGGGGAGACCCAGTACTTC | CASSETLGGETQYF
TRBJ2-7 | NA | TRBV3-1 | NA | TGTGCCAGCAGCCAAGATGACATGGGCCACGAGCAGTACTTC | CASSQDDMGHEQYF
TRBJ1-2 | many | TRBV28 | NA | TGTGCCAGCACCACCGGGACGGGACTGTTTAACTATGGCTACACCTTC | CASTTGTGLFNYGYTF
TRBJ1-2 | few | TRBV24-1 | TRBD1 | TGTGCCACCAGTGATTCCCGACAGGGCAACTATGGCTACACCTTC | CATSDSRQGNYGYTF
TRBJ2-1 | NA | TRBV6-4 | NA | TGTGCCAGCAGTTACGGACGCAATCGAATTGAGCAGTTCTTC | CASSYGRNRIEQFF
TRBJ1-2 | many | TRBV12-3/TRBV12-4 | NA | TGTGCCAGCCCGGGGGGGGTTCCCTATGGCTACACCTTC | CASPGGVPYGYTF
TRBJ2-7 | many | TRBV12-3/TRBV12-4 | NA | TGTGCCAGCAGTTGGGACTCCGGACCCTACGAGCAGTACTTC | CASSWDSGPYEQYF
TRBJ2-1 | NA | TRBV29-1 | NA | TGCAGCGTTGAGGGAAGCTCCTACAATGAGCAGTTCTTC | CSVEGSSYNEQFF
TRBJ2-5 | many | TRBV10-2 | NA | TGCGCCAGCAGTGCCTCCAGTTCGGTAGGGACCCAGTACTTC | CASSASSSVGTQYF
TRBJ1-1 | many | TRBV30 | TRBD1 | TGTGCCTCGACAGGGGGGAACACTGAAGCTTTCTTT | CASTGGNTEAFF
TRBJ1-2 | NA | TRBV6-2/TRBV6-3 | TRBD1 | TGTGCCAGCAGTTCCACCCACCCCGGGACAGGTTACGGCTACACCTTC | CASSSTHPGTGYGYTF